These T cell receptor beta chains were read from a single sample in a study of read filtering for tumor transcriptome and immune sequencing. A single record per CDR3 protein comes from TCRdb applying MiXCR to the reads. The sample yields 30,000 to 45,000 distinct CDR3 sequences, roughly 15% seen once. Specimen: a population of CD138-negative cells sorted from bone marrow. These receptors were collected from a donor aged 40 or over with multiple myeloma. CDR3s leave out the opening cysteine and the closing phenylalanine or tryptophan. The order of the fields is J gene, CDR3 length, V gene, CDR3 protein.

TRBJ1-2,12,TRBV20-1,SARDDRGPDGYT
TRBJ2-5,9,TRBV4-2,ASSQDETQY
TRBJ1-5,13,TRBV6-1,ASSGVSSSNQPQH
TRBJ2-4,11,TRBV25-1,ASIANFKNIQY
TRBJ2-3,14,TRBV29-1,SVEGGQGRGTDTQY
TRBJ1-1,13,TRBV10-3,AISESKPGNTEAF
TRBJ2-3,13,TRBV30,AWSLQERCPDTQY
TRBJ2-5,12,TRBV6-5,ASGTSGQQGTQY
TRBJ2-3,11,TRBV2,ASRGDSTDTQY
TRBJ2-6,13,TRBV5-1,ASSLTAAGANVLT
TRBJ1-5,16,TRBV6-2/TRBV6-3,ASSSGTATIVANQPQH
TRBJ1-1,12,TRBV10-3,ASGEGLLNKQAF
TRBJ2-6,13,TRBV5-5,ASSLEGSGANVLT
TRBJ1-6,15,TRBV20-1,SASRAGSRYGGSPLH
TRBJ2-6,13,TRBV28,ASSFVDSGANVLT
TRBJ2-2,12,TRBV2,ASGKGANTGELF
TRBJ1-1,13,TRBV18,ASSPETGLNTEAF
TRBJ1-4,13,TRBV20-1,SARVPGGDNEKRF
TRBJ2-5,13,TRBV7-2,ASSPRTGAQETQY
TRBJ1-5,13,TRBV6-2/TRBV6-3,ASADPRGLGQPQH
TRBJ2-1,15,TRBV5-6,ASSLAPGLVRNNEQF
TRBJ2-7,14,TRBV5-1,ASSLAGQGSVHEQY
TRBJ1-4,13,TRBV4-1,ASSQDTDLHEKLF
TRBJ2-4,13,TRBV6-6,ASSSPDRGQNIQY
TRBJ2-3,14,TRBV4-3,ASSQEKGGGPDTQY
TRBJ1-1,10,TRBV7-2,ASSNGRDRAF
TRBJ2-5,13,TRBV5-1,ASSPGTGGWETQY
TRBJ2-1,12,TRBV7-2,ASSSVVGGVEQF
TRBJ2-1,11,TRBV11-2,ASSFAFYNEQF
TRBJ2-3,15,TRBV7-9,ASSASLGGRARDTQY
TRBJ1-5,13,TRBV28,ASSFGQASNQPQH
TRBJ2-1,11,TRBV14,ASSEASYNEQF
TRBJ2-7,11,TRBV27,ASSTGPLGEQY
TRBJ1-1,12,TRBV27,ASSLGLAYTEAF
TRBJ2-1,13,TRBV20-1,SAVPQGTPRNEQF
TRBJ2-2,13,TRBV18,ASSGRAGDTGELF
TRBJ1-2,13,TRBV10-1,ASSDRYRGLNGYT
TRBJ2-3,17,TRBV7-3,ASSFRTGTSGSGTDTQY